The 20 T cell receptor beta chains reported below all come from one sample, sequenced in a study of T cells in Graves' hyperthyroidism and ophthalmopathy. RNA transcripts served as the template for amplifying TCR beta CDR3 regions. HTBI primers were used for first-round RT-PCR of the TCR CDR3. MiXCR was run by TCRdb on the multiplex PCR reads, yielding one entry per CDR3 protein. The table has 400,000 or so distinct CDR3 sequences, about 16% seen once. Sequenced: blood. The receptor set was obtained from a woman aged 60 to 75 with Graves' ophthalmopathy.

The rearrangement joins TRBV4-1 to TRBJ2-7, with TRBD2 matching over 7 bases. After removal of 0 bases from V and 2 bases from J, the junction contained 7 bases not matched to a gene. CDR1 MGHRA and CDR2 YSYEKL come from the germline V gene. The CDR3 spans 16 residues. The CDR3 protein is CASSQDSLAAPYEQYF. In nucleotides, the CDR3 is TGCGCCAGCAGCCAAGATAGCCTAGCGGCGCCCTACGAGCAGTACTTC.

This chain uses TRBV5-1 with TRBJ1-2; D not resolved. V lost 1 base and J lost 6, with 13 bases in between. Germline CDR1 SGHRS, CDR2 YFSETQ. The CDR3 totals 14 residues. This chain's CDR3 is CASSLSGIGNGYTF. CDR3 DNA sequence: TGCGCCAGCAGCTTGTCGGGGATTGGGAATGGCTACACCTTC.

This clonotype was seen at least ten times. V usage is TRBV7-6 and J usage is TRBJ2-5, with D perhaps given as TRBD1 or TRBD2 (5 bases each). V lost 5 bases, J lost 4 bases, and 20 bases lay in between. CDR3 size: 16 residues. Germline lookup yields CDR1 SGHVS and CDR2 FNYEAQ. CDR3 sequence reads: CASSPGGRSGGETQYF. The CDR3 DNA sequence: TGTGCCAGCAGCCCAGGAGGTCGGAGTGGGGGAGAGACCCAGTACTTC.

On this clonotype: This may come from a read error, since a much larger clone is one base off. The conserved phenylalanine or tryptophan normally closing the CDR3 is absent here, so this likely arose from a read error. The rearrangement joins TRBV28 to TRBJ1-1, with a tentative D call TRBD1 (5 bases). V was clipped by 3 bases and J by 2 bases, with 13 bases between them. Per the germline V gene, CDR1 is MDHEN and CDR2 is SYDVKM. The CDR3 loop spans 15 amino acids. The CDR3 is CASSFPQGANTEAFL. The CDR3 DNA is TGTGCCAGCAGTTTTCCCCAGGGAGCAAACACTGAAGCTTTCCTT.

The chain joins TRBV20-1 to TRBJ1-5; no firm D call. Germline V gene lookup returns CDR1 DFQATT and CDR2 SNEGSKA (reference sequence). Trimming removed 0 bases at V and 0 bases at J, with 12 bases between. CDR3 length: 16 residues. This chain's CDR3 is CSARDYSSYSNQPQHF. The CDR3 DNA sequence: TGCAGTGCTAGAGACTACAGTTCTTATAGCAATCAGCCCCAGCATTTT.

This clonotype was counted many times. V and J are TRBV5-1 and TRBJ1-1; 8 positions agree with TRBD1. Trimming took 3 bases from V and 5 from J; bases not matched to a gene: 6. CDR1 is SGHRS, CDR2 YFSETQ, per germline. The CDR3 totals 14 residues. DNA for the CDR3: TGCGCCAGCAGCTCTGGACAGGGTGAAACTGAAGCTTTCTTT. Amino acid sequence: CASSSGQGETEAFF.

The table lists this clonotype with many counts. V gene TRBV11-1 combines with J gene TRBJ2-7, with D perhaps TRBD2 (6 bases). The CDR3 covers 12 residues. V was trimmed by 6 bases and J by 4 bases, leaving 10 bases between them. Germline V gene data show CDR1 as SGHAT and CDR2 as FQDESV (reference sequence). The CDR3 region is CASSSAGYEQYF. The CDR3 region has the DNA TGTGCCAGCAGTTCCGCGGGGTACGAGCAGTACTTC.

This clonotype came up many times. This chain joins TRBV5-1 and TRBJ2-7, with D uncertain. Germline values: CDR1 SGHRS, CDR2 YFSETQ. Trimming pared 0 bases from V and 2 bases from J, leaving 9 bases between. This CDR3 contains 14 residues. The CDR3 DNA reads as TGCGCCAGCAGCTTGGGGACGGTAACCTACGAGCAGTACTTC. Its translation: CASSLGTVTYEQYF. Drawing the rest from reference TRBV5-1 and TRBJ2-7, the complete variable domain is KAGVTQTPRYLIKTRGQQVTLSCSPISGHRSVSWYQQTPGQGLQFLFEYFSETQRNKGNFPGRFSGRQFSNSRSEMNVSTLELGDSALYLCASSLGTVTYEQYFGPGTRLTVT.

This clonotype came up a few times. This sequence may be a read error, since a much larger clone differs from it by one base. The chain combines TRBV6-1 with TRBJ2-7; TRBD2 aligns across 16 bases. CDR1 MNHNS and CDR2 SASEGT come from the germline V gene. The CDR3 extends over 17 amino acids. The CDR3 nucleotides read TGTGCCAGCAGCCCCGGGACTAGCGGGAGGGCGGGGTACGGGCAGTACTTC. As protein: CASSPGTSGRAGYGQYF.

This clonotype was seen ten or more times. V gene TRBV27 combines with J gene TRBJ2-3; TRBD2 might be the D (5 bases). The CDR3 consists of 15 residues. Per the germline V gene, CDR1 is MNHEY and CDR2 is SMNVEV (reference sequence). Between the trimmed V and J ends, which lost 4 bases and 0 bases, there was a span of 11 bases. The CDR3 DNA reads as TGTGCCAGCAGTTCTTGGACTGAAAGCACAGATACGCAGTATTTT. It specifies CASSSWTESTDTQYF.

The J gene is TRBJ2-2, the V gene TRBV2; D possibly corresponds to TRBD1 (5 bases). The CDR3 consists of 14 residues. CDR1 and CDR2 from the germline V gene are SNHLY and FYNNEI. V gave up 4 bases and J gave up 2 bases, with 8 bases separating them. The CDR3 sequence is CASSGRDNTGELFF. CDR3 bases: TGTGCCAGCAGTGGCAGGGATAACACCGGGGAGCTGTTTTTT.

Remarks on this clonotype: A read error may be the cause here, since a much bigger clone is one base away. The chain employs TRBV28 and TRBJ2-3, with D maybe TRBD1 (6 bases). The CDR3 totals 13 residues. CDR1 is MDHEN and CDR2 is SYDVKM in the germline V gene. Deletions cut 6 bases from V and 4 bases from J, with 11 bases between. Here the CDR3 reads CASRTEGADTQYF. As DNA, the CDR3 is TGTGCCAGCAGAACTGAGGGGGCAGATACGCAGTATTTT.

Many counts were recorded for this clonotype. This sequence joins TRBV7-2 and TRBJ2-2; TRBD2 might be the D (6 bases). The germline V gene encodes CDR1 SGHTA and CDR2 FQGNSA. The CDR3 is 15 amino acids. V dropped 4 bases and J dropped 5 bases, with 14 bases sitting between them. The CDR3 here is CASSSRWEVTGELFF. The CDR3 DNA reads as TGTGCCAGCAGCTCCCGGTGGGAGGTGACCGGGGAGCTGTTTTTT. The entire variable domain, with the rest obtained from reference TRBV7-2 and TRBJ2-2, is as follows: GAGVSQSPSNKVTEKGKDVELRCDPISGHTALYWYRQSLGQGLEFLIYFQGNSAPDKSGLPSDRFSAERTGGSVSTLTIQRTQQEDSAVYLCASSSRWEVTGELFFGEGSRLTVL.

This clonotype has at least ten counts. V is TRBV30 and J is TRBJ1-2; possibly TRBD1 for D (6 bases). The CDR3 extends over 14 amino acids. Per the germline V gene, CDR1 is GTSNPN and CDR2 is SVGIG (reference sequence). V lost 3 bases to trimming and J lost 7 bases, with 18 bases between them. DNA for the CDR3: TGTGCCTGGAGCGCTAGGGGGGGGATTACTGGCTACACCTTC. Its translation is CAWSARGGITGYTF.

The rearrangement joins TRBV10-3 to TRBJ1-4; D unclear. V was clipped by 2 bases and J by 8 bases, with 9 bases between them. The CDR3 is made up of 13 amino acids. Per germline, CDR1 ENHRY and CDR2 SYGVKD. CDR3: CAISEAAWEKLFF. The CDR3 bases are TGTGCCATCAGTGAGGCAGCTTGGGAAAAACTGTTTTTT.

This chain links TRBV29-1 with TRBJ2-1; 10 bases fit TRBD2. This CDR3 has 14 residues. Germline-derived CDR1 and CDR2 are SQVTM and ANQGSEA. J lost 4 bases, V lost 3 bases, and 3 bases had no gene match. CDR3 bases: TGCAGCGTTGACAGGACTAGCGGTTACAATGAGCAGTTCTTC. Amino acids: CSVDRTSGYNEQFF.

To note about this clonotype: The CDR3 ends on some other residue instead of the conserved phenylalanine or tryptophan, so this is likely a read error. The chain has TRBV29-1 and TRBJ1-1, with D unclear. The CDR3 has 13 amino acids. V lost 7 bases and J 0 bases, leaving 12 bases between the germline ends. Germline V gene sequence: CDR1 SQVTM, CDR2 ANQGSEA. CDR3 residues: CSARRRLNTEAFL. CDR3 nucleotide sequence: TGCAGCGCCCGAAGACGGCTGAACACTGAAGCTTTCCTT.

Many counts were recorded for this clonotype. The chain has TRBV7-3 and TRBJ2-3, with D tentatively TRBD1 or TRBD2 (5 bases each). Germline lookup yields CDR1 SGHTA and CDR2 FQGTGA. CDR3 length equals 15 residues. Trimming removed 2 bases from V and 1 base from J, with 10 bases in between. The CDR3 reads CASSLGGERTDTQYF. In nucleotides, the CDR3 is TGTGCCAGCAGCTTAGGGGGAGAACGCACAGATACGCAGTATTTT.

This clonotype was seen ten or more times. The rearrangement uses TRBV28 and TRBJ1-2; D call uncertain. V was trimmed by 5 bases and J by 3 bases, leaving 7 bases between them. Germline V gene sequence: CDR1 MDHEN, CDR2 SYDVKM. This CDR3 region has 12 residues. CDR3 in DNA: TGTGCCAGCAGTACCCGGGACTATGGCTACACCTTC. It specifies CASSTRDYGYTF.

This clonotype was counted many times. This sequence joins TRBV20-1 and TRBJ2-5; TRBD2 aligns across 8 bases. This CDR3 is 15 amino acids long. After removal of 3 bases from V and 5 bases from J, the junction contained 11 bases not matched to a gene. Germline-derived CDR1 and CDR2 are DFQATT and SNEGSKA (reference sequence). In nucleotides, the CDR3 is TGCAGTGCTAGGCTGAGGAGCGGGAGTGGGGAGACCCAGTACTTC. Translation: CSARLRSGSGETQYF.